The 5 T cell receptor beta chains below all came from one sample that was sequenced in a study of T cells in women clearing cervical HPV infection. Produced via immunoSEQ multiplex PCR; TCRdb's table is partial and in-frame only. The sample includes 30,000 to 45,000 clones. Sequencing was performed on blood buffy coat. The receptors here all came from a woman aged 18-70 years with a cervical HPV16 infection that either progressed to CIN3+ or cleared (not recorded which).

Turning to this clone: From the germline J gene comes the end of the CDR3, since the read stops 3 residues before it. The chain links TRBV7-8 to TRBJ2-2; the D gene is possibly TRBD1 (5 bases). Germline V CDR1 and CDR2: SGHVS, FQNEAQ. The length of the CDR3 is 18 residues. The CDR3 DNA, read in part, is TGTGCCAGCAGCTCGCCCTTGATAGAAGGGGCAAGTAATTCACCG. Amino acids: CASSSPLIEGASNSP. In full, the CDR3 reads CASSSPLIEGASNSPLFF.

For this clone: The sequenced fragment ends 3 residues before the CDR3 boundary, so the rest is inferred from the germline J gene. This chain joins TRBV5-6 and TRBJ1-2, with no clear D. V was shortened by 1 base and J by 0 bases, with 7 bases between the two germline ends. Looked up from germline, CDR1 is SGHDT and CDR2 is YYEEEE. The CDR3 is 14 residues long. The CDR3: CASSLRSANYGYTF. The sequenced part of the CDR3 DNA is TGTGCCAGCAGCTTGAGATCAGCTAACTATGGC.

With respect to this clone: The read finishes 3 residues shy of the CDR3 end, and the germline J gene is used to complete it. The chain is built from TRBV7-2 and TRBJ1-2; tentative D call: TRBD1 (5 bases). Germline CDR1 reads SGHTA; CDR2 reads FQGNSA. The CDR3 is made up of 14 amino acids. V lost 5 bases, J lost 2 bases, and 12 bases lay in between. The CDR3 DNA, read in part, is TGTGCCAGCAGCATTAAACAGGAGAACTATGGC. Encoded protein: CASSIKQENYG. The whole CDR3 sequence reads CASSIKQENYGYTF.

To note about this clone: Sequencing ends 3 residues short of the CDR3 end; the germline J gene provides the rest. V usage is TRBV19 and J usage is TRBJ1-5, with 7 positions matching TRBD1. Trimming cost V 8 bases and J 6 bases; bases outside gene matches: 7. The CDR3 runs 13 residues. From germline, CDR1 is LNHDA and CDR2 SQIVND (reference sequence). The DNA read from the CDR3 is TGTGCCAGTCGGGACAGAACAGGTCAGCCC. This encodes CASRDRTGQP. The whole CDR3 region reads CASRDRTGQPQHF.

A remark on this clone: The read finishes 3 residues shy of the CDR3 end, and the germline J gene is used to complete it. This chain connects TRBV19 to TRBJ1-5; no clear D gene. V lost 3 bases to trimming and J lost 0 bases, with 9 bases between them. This CDR3 region has 15 residues. Germline V gene sequence: CDR1 LNHDA, CDR2 SQIVND (reference sequence). The CDR3 sequence is CASSISGDSNQPQHF. Partial CDR3 DNA: TGTGCCAGTAGTATTTCCGGGGATAGCAATCAGCCC.